This T cell receptor beta chain is from a study of blood T cells in healthy people across ages. Whole-study findings and limits: Higher diversity and more naive CD4+ cells were features of long-lived donors, compared to aged donors.

This clonotype was observed at least ten times. Its target is unknown. For the second PCR, which ran for about 6 to 12 cycles, a sample-barcoded 5' primer and a J-beta primer mix were used. Using its own MiXCR run on the 5' RACE reads, TCRdb lists one record per CDR3 protein. The table has hundreds of thousands of distinct CDR3 sequences, roughly half seen once. Germline loops: CDR1 MNHEY, CDR2 SVGAGI. This CDR3 is built from 14 residues. V was clipped by 2 bases and J by 3 bases, with 11 bases between them. Staff drew about 10 milliliters of peripheral blood from each donor. Isolation of PBMCs gave at least 7 million cells per sample. The amount of total RNA extracted per sample was at least 5 micrograms.

The V and J genes are TRBV6-5 and TRBJ2-7, with D perhaps matching TRBD2 (7 bases). The sample consisted of blood. The receptor was isolated from a woman older than 75 in good health. The CDR3 nucleotides are TGTGCCAGCAGTTACGCGGGGGCAGGCTACGAGCAGTACTTC. Translation: CASSYAGAGYEQYF.